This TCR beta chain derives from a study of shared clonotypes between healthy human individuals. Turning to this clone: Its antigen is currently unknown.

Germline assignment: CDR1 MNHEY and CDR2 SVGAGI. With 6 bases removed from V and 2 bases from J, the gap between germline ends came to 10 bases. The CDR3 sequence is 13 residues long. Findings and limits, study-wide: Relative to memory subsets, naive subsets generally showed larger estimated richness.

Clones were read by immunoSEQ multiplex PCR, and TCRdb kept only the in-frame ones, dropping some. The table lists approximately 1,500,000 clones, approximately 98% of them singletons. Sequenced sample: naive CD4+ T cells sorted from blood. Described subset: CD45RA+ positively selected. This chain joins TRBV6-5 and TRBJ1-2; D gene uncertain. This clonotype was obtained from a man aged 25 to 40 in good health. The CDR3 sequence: CASRGAGNYGYTF. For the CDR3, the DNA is TGTGCCAGCAGAGGAGCAGGAAACTATGGCTACACCTTC.